This entry is about one TCR beta chain. This sample was included in a study of blood T cell repertoires in COVID-19. Looking at the study overall: COVID-19 samples from acute and convalescent phases originated in the United States, Italy and Spain. From T cells, B-cell-depleted T cells, or PBMCs came the material, which was cDNA or gDNA.

CDR3 length: 15 residues. The V and J ends lost 5 bases and 3 bases, in that order; junction bases with no gene match: 4. Germline CDR1 SGHVS, CDR2 FNYEAQ. Clones were read by immunoSEQ multiplex PCR, and TCRdb kept only the in-frame ones, dropping some. The sample records 300,000 to 400,000 clones, 80% to 90% being singletons. This study enrolled people aged about 18 to 100 from roughly 24 US geographic areas. The study counted Cohort 3 donors as recovered given two negative PCRs, clearance, or symptom resolution. This TCR was sampled from a young man who had recovered from COVID-19. The sample comprised PBMCs or T cells enriched from blood (not recorded which). The chain is built from TRBV7-6 and TRBJ2-2; 9 bases align to TRBD1. This chain's CDR3 is CASSPGQGYTGELFF. As DNA, the CDR3 is TGTGCCAGCAGCCCGGGACAGGGTTACACCGGGGAGCTGTTTTTT.